A selection of T cell receptor beta chains follows, all from one sample in a study of brain T cells in children with intractable seizures. The protocol was immunoSEQ multiplex PCR, while the TCRdb copy is restricted to in-frame clones and leaves out a portion. The data contain around 80,000 clones, around 91% of them singletons. Sequenced material: peripheral blood, taken at surgery. The receptors stem from a girl aged 2 to 10 with Rasmussen encephalitis and intractable seizures. Both conserved end residues are part of each CDR3. D genes are given only for firm matches. The listing skips clone size in some rows; elsewhere it reads once, few, many or a size class.

>NA|NA|TRBJ1-1|TRBV15
CATSRDRSQGTVGEAFF
TGTGCCACCAGCAGAGATAGGAGCCAGGGAACGGTGGGGGAAGCTTTCTTT
>NA|NA|TRBJ2-5|TRBV11-1
CASSLTPVRRETQYF
TGTGCCAGCAGCCTCACCCCGGTCCGGCGGGAGACCCAGTACTTC
>NA|NA|TRBJ1-1|TRBV12-2
CASRLVIGYVEAFF
TGTGCAAGTCGCTTAGTTATAGGATACGTTGAAGCTTTCTTT
>NA|NA|TRBJ2-7|TRBV27
CASRLKGRCLGPKNYEQYF
TGTGCCAGCAGATTGAAAGGGCGCTGTCTGGGGCCGAAGAACTACGAGCAGTACTTC
>once|NA|TRBJ1-1|TRBV19
CASTPHRERNAFF
TGTGCCAGTACCCCCCACAGGGAGAGGAACGCTTTCTTT
>once|TRBD2|TRBJ2-1|TRBV2
CASSVAGGLNEQFF
TGTGCCAGCAGTGTAGCGGGGGGACTTAATGAGCAGTTCTTC
>NA|NA|TRBJ1-1|TRBV9
CASSVLGLGEAFF
TGTGCCAGCAGCGTACTGGGTCTGGGTGAAGCTTTCTTT
>NA|NA|TRBJ1-5|TRBV25-1
CASSPPGSNQPQHF
TGTGCCAGCAGTCCACCGGGGAGCAATCAGCCCCAGCATTTT
>NA|NA|TRBJ1-1|TRBV28
CASLTTSGPHFGEAFF
TGTGCCAGCCTAACAACTTCGGGCCCCCACTTTGGTGAAGCTTTCTTT
>NA|TRBD1|TRBJ1-2|TRBV27
CASSLSRTGLYGYTF
TGTGCCAGCAGTTTATCCCGGACAGGACTCTATGGCTACACCTTC
>NA|NA|TRBJ2-7|TRBV30
CAWSGLRSDRSYF
TGTGCCTGGAGTGGTTTAAGAAGTGACAGATCGTACTTC